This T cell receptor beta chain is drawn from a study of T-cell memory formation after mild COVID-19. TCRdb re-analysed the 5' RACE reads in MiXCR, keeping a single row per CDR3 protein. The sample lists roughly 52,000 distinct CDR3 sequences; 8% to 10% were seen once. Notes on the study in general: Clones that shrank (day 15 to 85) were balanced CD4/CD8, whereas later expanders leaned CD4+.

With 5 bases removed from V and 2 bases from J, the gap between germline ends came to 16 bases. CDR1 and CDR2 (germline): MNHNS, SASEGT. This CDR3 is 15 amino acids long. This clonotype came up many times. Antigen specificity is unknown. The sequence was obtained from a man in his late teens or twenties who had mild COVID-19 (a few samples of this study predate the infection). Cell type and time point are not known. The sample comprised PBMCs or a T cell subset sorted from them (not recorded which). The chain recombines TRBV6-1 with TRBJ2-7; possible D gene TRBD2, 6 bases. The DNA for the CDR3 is TGTGCCAGCAGTATGGCGGGGACGACGGCCTACGAGCAGTACTTC. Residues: CASSMAGTTAYEQYF.